The present T cell receptor beta chain was sequenced within a study of radiotherapy plus CTLA-4 blockade in lung cancer. Sequenced by immunoSEQ multiplex PCR; TCRdb stores in-frame clones only, minus some. The table records over 85,000 clones, roughly four fifths of them present only once. Trimming took off 7 bases at V and 0 bases at J, with 18 bases between the two ends. This CDR3 is 17 amino acids long. Per germline, CDR1 SGHNT and CDR2 YENEEA. The receptor was isolated from a human donor with non-small cell lung cancer that progressed on radiotherapy plus ipilimumab. The chain couples TRBV11-3 to TRBJ2-2; D ambiguous. The starting material was peripheral blood, obtained from a patient treated with radiotherapy plus ipilimumab. CDR3 sequence: CASIHGTVSSNTGELFF. CDR3 nucleotide sequence: TGTGCCAGCATCCATGGAACAGTCTCGTCGAACACCGGGGAGCTGTTTTTT.